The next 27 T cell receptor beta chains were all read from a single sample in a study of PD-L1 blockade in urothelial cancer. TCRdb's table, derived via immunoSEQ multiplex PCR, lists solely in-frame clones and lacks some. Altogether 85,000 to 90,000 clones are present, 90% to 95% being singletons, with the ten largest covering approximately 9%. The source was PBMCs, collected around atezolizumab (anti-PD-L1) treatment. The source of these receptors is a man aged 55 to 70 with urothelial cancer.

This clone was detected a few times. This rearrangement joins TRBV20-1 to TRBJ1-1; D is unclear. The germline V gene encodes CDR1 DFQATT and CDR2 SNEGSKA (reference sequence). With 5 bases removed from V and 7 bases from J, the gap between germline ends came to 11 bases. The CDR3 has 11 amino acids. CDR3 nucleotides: TGCAGTGCTGACACGCGAGATGAAGCTTTCTTT. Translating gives CSADTRDEAFF.

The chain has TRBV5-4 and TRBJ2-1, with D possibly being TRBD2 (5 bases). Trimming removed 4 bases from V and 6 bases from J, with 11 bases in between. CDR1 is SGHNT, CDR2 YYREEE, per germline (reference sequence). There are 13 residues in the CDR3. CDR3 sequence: CASSPWAGNEQFF. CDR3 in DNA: TGTGCCAGCAGCCCCTGGGCGGGCAATGAGCAGTTCTTC.

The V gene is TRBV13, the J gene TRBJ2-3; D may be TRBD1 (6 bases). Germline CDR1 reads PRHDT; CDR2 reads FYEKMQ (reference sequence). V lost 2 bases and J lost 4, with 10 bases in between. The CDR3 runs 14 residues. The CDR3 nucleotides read TGTGCCAGCAGCTTAATCAGGGGACCAGATACGCAGTATTTT. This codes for CASSLIRGPDTQYF.

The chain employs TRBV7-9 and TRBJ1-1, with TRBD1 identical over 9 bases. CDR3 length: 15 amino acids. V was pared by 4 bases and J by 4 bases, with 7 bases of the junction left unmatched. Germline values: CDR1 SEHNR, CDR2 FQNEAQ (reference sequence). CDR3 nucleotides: TGTGCCAGCAGCTCAACAGGGGGCTGGGGCACTGAAGCTTTCTTT. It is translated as CASSSTGGWGTEAFF. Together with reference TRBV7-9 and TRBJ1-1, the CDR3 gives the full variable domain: DTGVSQNPRHKITKRGQNVTFRCDPISEHNRLYWYRQTLGQGPEFLTYFQNEAQLEKSRLLSDRFSAERPKGSFSTLEIQRTEQGDSAMYLCASSSTGGWGTEAFFGQGTRLTVV.

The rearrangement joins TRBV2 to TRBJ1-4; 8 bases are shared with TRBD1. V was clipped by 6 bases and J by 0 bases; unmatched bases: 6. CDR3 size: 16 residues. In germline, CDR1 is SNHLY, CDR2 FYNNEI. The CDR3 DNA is TGTGCCAGCAGCGGGACAGGAACTCCAACTAATGAAAAACTGTTTTTT. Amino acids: CASSGTGTPTNEKLFF.

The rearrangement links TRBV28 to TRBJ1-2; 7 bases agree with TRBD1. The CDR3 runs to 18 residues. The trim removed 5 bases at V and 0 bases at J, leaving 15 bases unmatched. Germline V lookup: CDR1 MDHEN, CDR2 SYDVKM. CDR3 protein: CASSRRRTDRVSNYGYTF. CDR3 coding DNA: TGTGCCAGCAGTCGCCGGCGTACCGACAGGGTATCTAACTATGGCTACACCTTC.

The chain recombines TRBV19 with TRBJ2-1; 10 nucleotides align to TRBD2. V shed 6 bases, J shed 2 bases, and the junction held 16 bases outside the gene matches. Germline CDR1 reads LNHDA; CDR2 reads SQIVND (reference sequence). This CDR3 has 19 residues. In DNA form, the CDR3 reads TGTGCCAGTAGAAGGGCAGGGGGCTCTAGCGGGAGTACCTACAATGAGCAGTTCTTC. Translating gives CASRRAGGSSGSTYNEQFF.

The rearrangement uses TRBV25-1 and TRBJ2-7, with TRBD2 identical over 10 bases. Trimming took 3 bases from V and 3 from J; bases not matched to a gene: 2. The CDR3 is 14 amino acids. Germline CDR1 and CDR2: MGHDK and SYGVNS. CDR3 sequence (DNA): TGTGCCAGCAGTGATAGCGGGAGGCGCTACGAGCAGTACTTC. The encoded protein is CASSDSGRRYEQYF.

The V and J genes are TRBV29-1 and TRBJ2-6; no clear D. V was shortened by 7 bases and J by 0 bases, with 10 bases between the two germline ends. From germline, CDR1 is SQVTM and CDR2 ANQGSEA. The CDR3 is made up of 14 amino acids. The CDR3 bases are TGCAGCGCCCTAACGGGCTCTGGGGCCAACGTCCTGACTTTC. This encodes CSALTGSGANVLTF. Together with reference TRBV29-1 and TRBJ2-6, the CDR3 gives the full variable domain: SAVISQKPSRDICQRGTSLTIQCQVDSQVTMMFWYRQQPGQSLTLIATANQGSEATYESGFVIDKFPISRPNLTFSTLTVSNMSPEDSSIYLCSALTGSGANVLTFGAGSRLTVL.

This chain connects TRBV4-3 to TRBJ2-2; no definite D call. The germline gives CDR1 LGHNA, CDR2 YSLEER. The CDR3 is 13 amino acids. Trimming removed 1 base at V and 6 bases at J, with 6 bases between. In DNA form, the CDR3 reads TGCGCCAGCAGCCAAGCCCCAGCCGGGGAGCTGTTTTTT. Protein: CASSQAPAGELFF.

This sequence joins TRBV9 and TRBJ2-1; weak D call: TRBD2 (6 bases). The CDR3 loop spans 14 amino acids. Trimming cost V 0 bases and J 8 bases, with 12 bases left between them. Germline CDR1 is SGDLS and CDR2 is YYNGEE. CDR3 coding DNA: TGTGCCAGCAGCGTAGCTCCGGGACTCGATGAGCAGTTCTTC. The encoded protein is CASSVAPGLDEQFF.

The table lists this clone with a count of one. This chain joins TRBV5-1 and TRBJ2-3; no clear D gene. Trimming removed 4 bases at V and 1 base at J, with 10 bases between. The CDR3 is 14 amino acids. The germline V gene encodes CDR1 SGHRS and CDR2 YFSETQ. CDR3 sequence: CASSPSTGTDTQYF. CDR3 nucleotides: TGCGCCAGCAGCCCATCTACGGGCACAGATACGCAGTATTTT.

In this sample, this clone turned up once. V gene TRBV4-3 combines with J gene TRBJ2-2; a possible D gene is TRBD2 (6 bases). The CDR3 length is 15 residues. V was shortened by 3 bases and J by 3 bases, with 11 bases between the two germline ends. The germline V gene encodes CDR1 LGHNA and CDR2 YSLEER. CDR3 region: CASSQGLKDTGELFF. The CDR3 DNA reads TGCGCCAGCAGCCAGGGACTCAAGGACACCGGGGAGCTGTTTTTT.

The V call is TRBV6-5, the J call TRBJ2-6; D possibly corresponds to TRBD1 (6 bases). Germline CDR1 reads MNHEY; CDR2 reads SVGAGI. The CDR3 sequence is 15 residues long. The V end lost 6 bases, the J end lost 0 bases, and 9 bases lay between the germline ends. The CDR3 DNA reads TGTGCCAGCAGCAAGGACAGCTCTGGGGCCAACGTCCTGACTTTC. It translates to CASSKDSSGANVLTF.

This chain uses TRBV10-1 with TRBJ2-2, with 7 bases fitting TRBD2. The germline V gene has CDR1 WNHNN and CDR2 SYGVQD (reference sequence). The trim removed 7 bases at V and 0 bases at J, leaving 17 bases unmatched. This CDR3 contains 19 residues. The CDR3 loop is CASNKGRPTSASNTGELFF. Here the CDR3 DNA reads TGCGCCAGCAACAAGGGGAGGCCTACTAGCGCCTCGAACACCGGGGAGCTGTTTTTT.

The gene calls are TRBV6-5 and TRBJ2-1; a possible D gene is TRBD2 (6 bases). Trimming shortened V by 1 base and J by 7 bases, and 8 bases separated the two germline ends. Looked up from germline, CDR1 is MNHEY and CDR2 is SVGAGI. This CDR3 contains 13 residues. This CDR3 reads CASSYWRGNEQFF. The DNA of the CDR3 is TGTGCCAGCAGTTACTGGCGGGGAAATGAGCAGTTCTTC.

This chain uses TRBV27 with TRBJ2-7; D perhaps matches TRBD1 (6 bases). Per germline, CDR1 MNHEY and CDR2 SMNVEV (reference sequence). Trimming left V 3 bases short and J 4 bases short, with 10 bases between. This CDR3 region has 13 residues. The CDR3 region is CASSFRGMYEQYF. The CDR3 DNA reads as TGTGCCAGCAGTTTTAGGGGGATGTACGAGCAGTACTTC.

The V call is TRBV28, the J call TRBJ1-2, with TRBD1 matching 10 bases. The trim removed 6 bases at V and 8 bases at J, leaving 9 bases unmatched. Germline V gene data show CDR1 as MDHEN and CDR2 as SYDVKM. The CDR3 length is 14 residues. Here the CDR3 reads CASSQTGGVGGYTF. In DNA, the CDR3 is TGTGCCAGCAGCCAGACAGGGGGCGTAGGAGGCTACACCTTC.

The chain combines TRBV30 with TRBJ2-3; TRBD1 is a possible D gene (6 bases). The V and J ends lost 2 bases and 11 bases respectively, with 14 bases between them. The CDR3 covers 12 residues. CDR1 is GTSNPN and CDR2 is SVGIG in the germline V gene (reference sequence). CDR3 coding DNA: TGTGCCTGGAGTCAGACTTCAGGGGAGCAGTATTTT. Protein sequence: CAWSQTSGEQYF.

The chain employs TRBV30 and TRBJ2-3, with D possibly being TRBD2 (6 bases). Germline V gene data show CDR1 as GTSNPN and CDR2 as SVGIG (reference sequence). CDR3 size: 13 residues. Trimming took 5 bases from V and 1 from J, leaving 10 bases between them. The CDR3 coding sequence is TGTGCCTGGGGGGCTAGCGGCACAGATACGCAGTATTTT. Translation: CAWGASGTDTQYF.

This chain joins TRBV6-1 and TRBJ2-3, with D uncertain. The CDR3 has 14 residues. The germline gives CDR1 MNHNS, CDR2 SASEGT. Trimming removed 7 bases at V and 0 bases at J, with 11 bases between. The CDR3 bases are TGTGCCAGCACCTCCAGTCCCAGCACAGATACGCAGTATTTT. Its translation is CASTSSPSTDTQYF.

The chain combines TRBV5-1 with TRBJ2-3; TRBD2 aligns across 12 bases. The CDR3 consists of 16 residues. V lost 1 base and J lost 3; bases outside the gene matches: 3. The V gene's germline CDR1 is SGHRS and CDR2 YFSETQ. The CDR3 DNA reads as TGCGCCAGCAGCTTGATGACTAGCGGGAGTACAGATACGCAGTATTTT. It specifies CASSLMTSGSTDTQYF. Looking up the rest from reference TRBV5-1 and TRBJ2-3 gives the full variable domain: KAGVTQTPRYLIKTRGQQVTLSCSPISGHRSVSWYQQTPGQGLQFLFEYFSETQRNKGNFPGRFSGRQFSNSRSEMNVSTLELGDSALYLCASSLMTSGSTDTQYFGPGTRLTVL.

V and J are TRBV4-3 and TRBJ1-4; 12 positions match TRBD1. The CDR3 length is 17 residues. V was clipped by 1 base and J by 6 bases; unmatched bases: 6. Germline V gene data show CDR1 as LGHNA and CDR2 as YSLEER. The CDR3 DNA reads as TGCGCCAGCAGCCAAGGGGGGACAGGGGGCGCCGATGAAAAACTGTTTTTT. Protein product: CASSQGGTGGADEKLFF.

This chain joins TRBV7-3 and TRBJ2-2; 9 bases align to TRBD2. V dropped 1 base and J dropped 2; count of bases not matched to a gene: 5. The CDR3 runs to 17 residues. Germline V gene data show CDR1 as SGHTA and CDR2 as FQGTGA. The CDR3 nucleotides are TGTGCCAGCAGCTTAAGACTAGCGGCATCCAACACCGGGGAGCTGTTTTTT. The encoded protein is CASSLRLAASNTGELFF.

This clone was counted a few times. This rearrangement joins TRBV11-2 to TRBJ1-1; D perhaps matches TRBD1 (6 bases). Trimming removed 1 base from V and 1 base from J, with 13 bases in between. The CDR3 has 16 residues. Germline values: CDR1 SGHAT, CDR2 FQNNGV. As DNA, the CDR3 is TGTGCCAGCAGCTTAGCAGGACAGTTTACGAACACTGAAGCTTTCTTT. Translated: CASSLAGQFTNTEAFF.

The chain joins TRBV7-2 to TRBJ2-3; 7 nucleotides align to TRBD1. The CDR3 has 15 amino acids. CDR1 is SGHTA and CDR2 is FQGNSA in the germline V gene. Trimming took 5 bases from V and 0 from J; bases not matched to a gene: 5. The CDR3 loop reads CASSPPGGSTDTQYF. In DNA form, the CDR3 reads TGTGCCAGCAGCCCCCCAGGGGGTAGCACAGATACGCAGTATTTT.

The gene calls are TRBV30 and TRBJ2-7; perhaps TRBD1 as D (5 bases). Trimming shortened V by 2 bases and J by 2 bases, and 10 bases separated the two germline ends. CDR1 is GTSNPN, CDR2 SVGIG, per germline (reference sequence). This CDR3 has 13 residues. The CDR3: CAWSRAGPYEQYF. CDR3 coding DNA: TGTGCCTGGAGTAGGGCAGGGCCCTACGAGCAGTACTTC. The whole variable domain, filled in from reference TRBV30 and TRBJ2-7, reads SQTIHQWPATLVQPVGSPLSLECTVEGTSNPNLYWYRQAAGRGLQLLFYSVGIGQISSEVPQNLSASRPQDRQFILSSKKLLLSDSGFYLCAWSRAGPYEQYFGPGTRLTVT.